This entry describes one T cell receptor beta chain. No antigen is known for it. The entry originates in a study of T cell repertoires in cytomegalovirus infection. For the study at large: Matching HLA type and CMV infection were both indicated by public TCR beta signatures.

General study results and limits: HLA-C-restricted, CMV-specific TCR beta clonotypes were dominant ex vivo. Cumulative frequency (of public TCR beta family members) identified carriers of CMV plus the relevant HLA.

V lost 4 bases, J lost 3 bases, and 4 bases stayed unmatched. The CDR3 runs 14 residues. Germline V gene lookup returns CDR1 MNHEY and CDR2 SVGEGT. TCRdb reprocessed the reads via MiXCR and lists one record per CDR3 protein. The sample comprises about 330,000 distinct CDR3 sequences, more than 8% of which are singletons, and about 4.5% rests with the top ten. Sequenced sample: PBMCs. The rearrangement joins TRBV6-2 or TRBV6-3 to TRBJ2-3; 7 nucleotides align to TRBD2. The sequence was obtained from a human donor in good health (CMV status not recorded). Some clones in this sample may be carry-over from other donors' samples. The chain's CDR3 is CASSLLARTDTQYF. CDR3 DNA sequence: TGTGCCAGCAGTTTACTAGCGCGGACAGATACGCAGTATTTT.